This T cell receptor beta chain appears in the sequencing data of a study of T cell repertoires in cytomegalovirus infection. Study context: Both recently identified HLA-C-restricted and well-studied HLA-B-restricted CMV epitopes were used in the study. Public signatures in TCR beta pointed to CMV infection and matching HLA type. Whole-study findings and limits: The cumulative frequency of public TCR beta families distinguished individuals who carried CMV together with the relevant HLA.

From germline, CDR1 is SGHTA and CDR2 FQGNSA. This CDR3 comprises 15 residues. On this clonotype: The antigen is undetermined. One base away lies a much larger clone, so this may be a sequencing read error.

In TCRdb, the reads were re-called with MiXCR into one record per CDR3 protein. The data hold hundreds of thousands of distinct CDR3 sequences, with roughly 31% observed a single time. The chain joins TRBV7-2 to TRBJ1-1; a weak D match, TRBD1 (5 bases). This sequence was found in a human donor in good health (CMV status not recorded). Some clones in this sample may be carry-over from other donors' samples. The sequences come from cultured CD8+ T cells from PBMCs, collected from culture after CMV antigen stimulation. For the CDR3, the DNA is TGTGCCACCAGCTATTTCGGGACGCCAAACACTGAAGCTTTCTTT. This translates into CATSYFGTPNTEAFF.